This TCR beta chain was observed in a study of blood T cell repertoires in COVID-19. The overall study: The United States, Italy and Spain were the sources of the acute and convalescent COVID-19 samples. T cells, B-cell-depleted T cells, or PBMCs supplied cDNA or gDNA.

V was cut by 3 bases and J by 0 bases, with 9 bases left in between. In germline, CDR1 is MNHEY, CDR2 SMNVEV (reference sequence). This CDR3 is 14 amino acids long. In the study's own analysis: Amplification with reference gene primers provided the estimates of nucleated cell counts. Assay: immunoSEQ multiplex PCR; the TCRdb copy retains only in-frame clones and omits some. V and J calls and clone size come straight from that table; D and trimming were deduced from the DNA. Of around 230,000 clones listed, around four fifths are singletons. The chain uses TRBV27 and TRBJ2-7; D gene ambiguous. The sequenced sample consisted of peripheral blood. The clonotype originates from a woman between 40 and 50 years old with active or convalescent COVID-19. CDR3 protein: CASSLAVSSYEQYF. Written as DNA, the CDR3 is TGTGCCAGCAGTTTGGCGGTGAGCTCCTACGAGCAGTACTTC.